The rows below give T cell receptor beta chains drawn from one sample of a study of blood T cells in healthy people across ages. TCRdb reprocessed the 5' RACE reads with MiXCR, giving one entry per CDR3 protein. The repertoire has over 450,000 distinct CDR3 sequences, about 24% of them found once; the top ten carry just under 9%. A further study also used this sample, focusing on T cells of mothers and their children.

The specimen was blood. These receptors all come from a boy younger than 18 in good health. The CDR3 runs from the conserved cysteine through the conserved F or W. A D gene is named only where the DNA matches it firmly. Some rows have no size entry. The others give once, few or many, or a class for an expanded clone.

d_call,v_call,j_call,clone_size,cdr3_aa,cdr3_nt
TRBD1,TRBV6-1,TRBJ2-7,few,CASRDAGTGVRSYEQYF,TGTGCCAGCAGAGACGCCGGGACAGGGGTCAGATCCTACGAGCAGTACTTC
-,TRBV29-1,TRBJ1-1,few,CSQTRTANTEAFF,TGCAGCCAGACTAGAACTGCGAACACTGAAGCTTTCTTT
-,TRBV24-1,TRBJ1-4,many,CAATRTSSTTNEKLFF,TGTGCCGCGACAAGGACGTCGAGTACAACTAATGAAAAACTGTTTTTT
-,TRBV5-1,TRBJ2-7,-,CASSWDGTGTGDSYEQYF,TGCGCCAGCAGCTGGGACGGCACCGGGACGGGGGACTCCTACGAGCAGTACTTC
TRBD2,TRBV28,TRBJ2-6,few,CASSSGGGFSGANVLTF,TGTGCCAGCAGCTCCGGCGGGGGGTTTTCTGGGGCCAACGTCCTGACTTTC
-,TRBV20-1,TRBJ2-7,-,CSARKAGQIIYEQYF,TGCAGTGCTAGAAAAGCGGGACAGATCATCTACGAGCAGTACTTC
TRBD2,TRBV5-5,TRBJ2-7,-,CASSPGGMSYYEQYF,TGTGCCAGCAGCCCCGGGGGGATGTCGTATTACGAGCAGTACTTC
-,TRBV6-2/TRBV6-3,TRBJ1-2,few,CASSPRQDSSYTF,TGTGCCAGCAGCCCCAGACAGGATTCAAGCTACACCTTC
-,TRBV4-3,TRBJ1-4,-,CASSHIPNSNEKLFF,TGCGCCAGCAGCCACATACCGAACTCCAATGAAAAACTGTTTTTT
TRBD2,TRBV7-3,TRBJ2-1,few,CASSRLAGDYNEQFF,TGTGCCAGCAGCCGACTAGCGGGAGACTACAATGAGCAGTTCTTC
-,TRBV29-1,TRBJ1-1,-,CSVLSLNTEAFF,TGCAGCGTTTTATCCTTGAACACTGAAGCTTTCTTT
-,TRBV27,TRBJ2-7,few,CASSFGDNTYEQYF,TGTGCCAGCAGTTTCGGGGATAACACCTACGAGCAGTACTTC
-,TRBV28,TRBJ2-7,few,CASRPGTQSYEQYF,TGTGCCAGCAGACCCGGGACACAATCCTACGAGCAGTACTTC
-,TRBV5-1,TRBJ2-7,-,CASNAGPTYYEQYF,TGCGCCAGCAATGCGGGACCTACCTATTACGAGCAGTACTTC
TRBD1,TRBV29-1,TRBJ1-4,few,CSVSNRGNEKLFF,TGCAGCGTTTCGAACAGGGGAAATGAAAAACTGTTTTTT
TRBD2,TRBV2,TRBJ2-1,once,CASSPTSAEQFF,TGTGCCAGCAGTCCAACTAGCGCTGAGCAGTTCTTC
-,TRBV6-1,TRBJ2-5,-,CASSENAETQYF,TGTGCCAGCAGTGAAAACGCAGAGACCCAGTACTTC
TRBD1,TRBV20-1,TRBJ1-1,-,CSARPGTGAEAFF,TGCAGTGCTAGGCCGGGGACAGGAGCTGAAGCTTTCTTT
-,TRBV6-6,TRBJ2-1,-,CASSYSKGGAREQFF,TGTGCCAGCAGTTACTCGAAAGGGGGGGCCAGGGAGCAGTTCTTC
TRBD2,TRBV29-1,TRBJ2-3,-,CSVRTSGGADTQYF,TGCAGCGTTAGGACTAGCGGAGGCGCAGATACGCAGTATTTT
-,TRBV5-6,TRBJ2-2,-,CASSLGGHAGELFF,TGTGCCAGCAGCTTGGGAGGTCACGCCGGGGAGCTGTTTTTT
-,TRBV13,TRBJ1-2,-,CASSLVSAPGGYTF,TGTGCCAGCAGCTTAGTCAGCGCACCCGGTGGCTACACCTTC
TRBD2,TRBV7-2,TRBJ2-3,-,CASSQLLAGITDTQYF,TGTGCCAGCAGCCAACTATTAGCGGGGATCACAGATACGCAGTATTTT
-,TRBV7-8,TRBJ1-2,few,CASSSQADRGYTF,TGTGCCAGCAGCTCCCAGGCGGATAGGGGCTACACCTTC
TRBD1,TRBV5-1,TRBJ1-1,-,CASSWRTGGGPNDEAFF,TGCGCCAGCAGCTGGAGGACAGGGGGAGGCCCGAATGATGAAGCTTTCTTT
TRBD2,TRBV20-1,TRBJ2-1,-,CSARDPGAGGINEQFF,TGCAGTGCTAGAGACCCCGGGGCGGGAGGAATCAATGAGCAGTTCTTC
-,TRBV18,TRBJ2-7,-,CASSNQNEQYF,TGTGCCAGCTCAAACCAGAACGAGCAGTACTTC
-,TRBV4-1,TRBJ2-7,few,CASSQLFDSGYEQYF,TGCGCCAGCAGCCAGTTGTTCGACAGTGGTTACGAGCAGTACTTC
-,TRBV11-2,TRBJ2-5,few,CASTPRGRETQYF,TGTGCCAGCACCCCGAGAGGGAGGGAGACCCAGTACTTC
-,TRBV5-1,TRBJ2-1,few,CASSLDLGGEQFF,TGCGCCAGCAGCTTGGACCTGGGTGGGGAGCAGTTCTTC
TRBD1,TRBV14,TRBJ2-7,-,CASSQTTGNEQYF,TGTGCCAGCAGCCAAACGACAGGGAACGAGCAGTACTTC
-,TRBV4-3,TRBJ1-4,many,CASSQVGEKLFF,TGCGCCAGCAGCCAAGTGGGCGAAAAACTGTTTTTT
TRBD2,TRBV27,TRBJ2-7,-,CASSSGTSGMTYEQYF,TGTGCCAGCAGTTCTGGGACTAGCGGGATGACCTACGAGCAGTACTTC
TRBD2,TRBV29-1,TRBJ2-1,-,CSAGTSDVNEQFF,TGCAGCGCCGGGACTAGCGATGTCAATGAGCAGTTCTTC